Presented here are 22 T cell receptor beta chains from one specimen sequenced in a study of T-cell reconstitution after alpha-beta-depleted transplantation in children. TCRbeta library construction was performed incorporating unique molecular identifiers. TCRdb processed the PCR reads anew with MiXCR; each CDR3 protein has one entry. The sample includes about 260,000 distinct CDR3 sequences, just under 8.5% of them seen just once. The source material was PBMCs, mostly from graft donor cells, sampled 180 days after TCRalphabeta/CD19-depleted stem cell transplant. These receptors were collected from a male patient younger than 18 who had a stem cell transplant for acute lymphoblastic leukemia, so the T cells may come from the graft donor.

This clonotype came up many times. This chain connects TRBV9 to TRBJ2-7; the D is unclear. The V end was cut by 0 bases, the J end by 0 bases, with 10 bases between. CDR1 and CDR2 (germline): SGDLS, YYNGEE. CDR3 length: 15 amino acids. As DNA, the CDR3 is TGTGCCAGCAGCGTAGGGGGTAGTCCCTCCTACGAGCAGTACTTC. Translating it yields CASSVGGSPSYEQYF. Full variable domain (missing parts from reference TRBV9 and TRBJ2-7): DSGVTQTPKHLITATGQRVTLRCSPRSGDLSVYWYQQSLDQGLQFLIQYYNGEERAKGNILERFSAQQFPDLHSELNLSSLELGDSALYFCASSVGGSPSYEQYFGPGTRLTVT.

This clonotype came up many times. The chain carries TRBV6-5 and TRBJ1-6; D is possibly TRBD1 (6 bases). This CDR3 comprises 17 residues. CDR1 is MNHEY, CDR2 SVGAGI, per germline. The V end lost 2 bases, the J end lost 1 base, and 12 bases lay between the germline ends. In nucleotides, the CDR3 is TGTGCCAGCAGTTACGCACAGGGAGAGTCCTATAATTCACCCCTCCACTTT. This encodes CASSYAQGESYNSPLHF.

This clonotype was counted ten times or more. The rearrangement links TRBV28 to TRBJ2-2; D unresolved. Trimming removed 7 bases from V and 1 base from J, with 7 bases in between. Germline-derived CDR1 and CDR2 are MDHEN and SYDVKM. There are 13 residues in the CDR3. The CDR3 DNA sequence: TGTGCCAGCACATCTTGGAACACCGGGGAGCTGTTTTTT. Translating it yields CASTSWNTGELFF.

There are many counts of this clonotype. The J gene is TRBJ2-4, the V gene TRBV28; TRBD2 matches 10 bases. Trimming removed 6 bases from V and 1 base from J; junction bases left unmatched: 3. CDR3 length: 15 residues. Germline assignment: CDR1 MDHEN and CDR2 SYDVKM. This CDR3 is CASRLAGTAKNIQYF. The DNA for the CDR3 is TGTGCCAGCAGACTAGCGGGAACCGCCAAAAACATTCAGTACTTC.

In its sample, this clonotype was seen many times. The CDR3 sequence is CASSFQTGGAGGYTF. CDR3 bases: TGTGCCAGCAGCTTCCAGACAGGTGGGGCAGGAGGCTACACCTTC. The J gene is TRBJ1-2, the V gene TRBV7-2, with D possibly being TRBD1 (6 bases). The CDR3 is 15 residues long. Germline V gives CDR1 SGHTA, CDR2 FQGNSA. Between the trimmed V and J ends, which lost 3 bases and 8 bases, there was a span of 19 bases.

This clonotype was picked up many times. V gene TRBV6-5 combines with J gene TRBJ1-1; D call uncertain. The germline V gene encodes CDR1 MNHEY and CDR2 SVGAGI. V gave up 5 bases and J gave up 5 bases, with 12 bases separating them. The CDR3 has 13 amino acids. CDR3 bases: TGTGCCAGCAGTCACGGGAGGAGTACTGAAGCTTTCTTT. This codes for CASSHGRSTEAFF.

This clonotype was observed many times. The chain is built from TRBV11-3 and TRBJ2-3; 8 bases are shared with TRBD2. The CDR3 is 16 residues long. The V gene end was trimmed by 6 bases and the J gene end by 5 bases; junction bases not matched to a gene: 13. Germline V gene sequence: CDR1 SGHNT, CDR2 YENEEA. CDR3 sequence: CASRGGAGVVGDTQYF. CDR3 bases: TGTGCCAGCAGGGGAGGAGCGGGAGTAGTAGGAGATACGCAGTATTTT.

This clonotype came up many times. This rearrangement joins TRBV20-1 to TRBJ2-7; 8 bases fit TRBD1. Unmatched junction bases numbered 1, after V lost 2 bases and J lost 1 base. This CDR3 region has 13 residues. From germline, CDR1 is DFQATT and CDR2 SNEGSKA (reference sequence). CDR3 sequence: CSARWDRSYEQYF. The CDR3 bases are TGCAGTGCTAGATGGGACAGGTCCTACGAGCAGTACTTC.

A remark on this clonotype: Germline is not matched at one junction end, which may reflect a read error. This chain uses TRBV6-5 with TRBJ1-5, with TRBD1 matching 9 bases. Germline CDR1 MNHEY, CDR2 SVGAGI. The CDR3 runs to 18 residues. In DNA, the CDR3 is TGTGCCAGCAGTTTACTCCCCCCCGGGACAGGGATCAATCAACCCCAGCATTTT. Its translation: CASSLLPPGTGINQPQHF.

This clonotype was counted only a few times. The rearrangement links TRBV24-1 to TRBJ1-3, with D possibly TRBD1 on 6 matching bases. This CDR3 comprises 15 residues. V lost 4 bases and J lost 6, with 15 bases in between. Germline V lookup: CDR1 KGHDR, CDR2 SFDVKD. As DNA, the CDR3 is TGTGCCACCAGTGACGTTGCGGGACACCTAAACACCATATATTTT. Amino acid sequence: CATSDVAGHLNTIYF.

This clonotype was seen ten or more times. The chain's CDR3 is CASRIGHVGDTEAFF. The CDR3 nucleotides are TGTGCCAGCAGGATCGGACACGTAGGTGACACTGAAGCTTTCTTT. The chain carries TRBV6-1 and TRBJ1-1; D may be TRBD1 (5 bases). CDR3 length: 15 amino acids. Trimming left V 6 bases short and J 3 bases short, with 17 bases between. Germline assignment: CDR1 MNHNS and CDR2 SASEGT.

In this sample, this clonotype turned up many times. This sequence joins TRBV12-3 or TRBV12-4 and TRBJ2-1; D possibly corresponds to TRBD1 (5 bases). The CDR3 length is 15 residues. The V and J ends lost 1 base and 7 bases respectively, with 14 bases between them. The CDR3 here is CASSLGDSFSNEQFF. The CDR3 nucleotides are TGTGCCAGCAGTTTAGGTGACAGTTTCTCTAATGAGCAGTTCTTC.

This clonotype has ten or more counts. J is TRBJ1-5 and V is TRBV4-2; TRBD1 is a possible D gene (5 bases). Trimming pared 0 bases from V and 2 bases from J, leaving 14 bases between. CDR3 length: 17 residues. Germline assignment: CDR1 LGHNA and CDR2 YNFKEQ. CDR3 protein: CASSQDDIGEGNQPQHF. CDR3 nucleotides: TGTGCCAGCAGCCAAGATGATATAGGGGAGGGCAATCAGCCCCAGCATTTT.

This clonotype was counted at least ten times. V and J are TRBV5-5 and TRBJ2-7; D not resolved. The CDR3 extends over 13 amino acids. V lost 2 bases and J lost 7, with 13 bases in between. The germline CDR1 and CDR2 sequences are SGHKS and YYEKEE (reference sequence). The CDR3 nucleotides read TGTGCCAGCAGCTTTGACTGGGTTGGGGAGCAGTACTTC. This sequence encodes CASSFDWVGEQYF.

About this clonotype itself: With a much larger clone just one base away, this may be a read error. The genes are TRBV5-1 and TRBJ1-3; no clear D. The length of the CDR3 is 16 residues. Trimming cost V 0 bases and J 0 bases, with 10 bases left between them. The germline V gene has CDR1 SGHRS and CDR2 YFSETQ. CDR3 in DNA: TGCGCCAGCAGCTTGGACCCTCTGAGCTCTGGAAACACCATATATTTT. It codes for CASSLDPLSSGNTIYF. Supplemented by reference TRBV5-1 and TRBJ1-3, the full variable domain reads KAGVTQTPRYLIKTRGQQVTLSCSPISGHRSVSWYQQTPGQGLQFLFEYFSETQRNKGNFPGRFSGRQFSNSRSEMNVSTLELGDSALYLCASSLDPLSSGNTIYFGEGSWLTVV.

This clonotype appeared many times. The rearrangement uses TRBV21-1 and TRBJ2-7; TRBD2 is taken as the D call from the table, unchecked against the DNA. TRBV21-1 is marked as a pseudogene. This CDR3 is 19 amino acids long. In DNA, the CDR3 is TGTGCCAGCAGCAAAGCGCTTTCGGTCCTAGCGGGAGGGCTGGACGAGCAGTACTTC. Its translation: CASSKALSVLAGGLDEQYF.

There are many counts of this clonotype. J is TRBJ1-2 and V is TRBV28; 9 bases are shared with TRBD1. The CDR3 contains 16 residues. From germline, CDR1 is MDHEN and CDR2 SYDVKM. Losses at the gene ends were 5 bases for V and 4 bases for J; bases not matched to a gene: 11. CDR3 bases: TGTGCCAGCAGTCCCTCCGGGACAGGGTCCCTCTATGGCTACACCTTC. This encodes CASSPSGTGSLYGYTF.

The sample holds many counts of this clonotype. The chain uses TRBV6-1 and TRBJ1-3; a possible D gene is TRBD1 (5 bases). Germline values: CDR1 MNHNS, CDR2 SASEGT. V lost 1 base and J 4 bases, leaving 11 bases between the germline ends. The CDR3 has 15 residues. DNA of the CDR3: TGTGCCAGCAGTGAAGTTGGGACGCCGGGAAACACCATATATTTT. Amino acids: CASSEVGTPGNTIYF.

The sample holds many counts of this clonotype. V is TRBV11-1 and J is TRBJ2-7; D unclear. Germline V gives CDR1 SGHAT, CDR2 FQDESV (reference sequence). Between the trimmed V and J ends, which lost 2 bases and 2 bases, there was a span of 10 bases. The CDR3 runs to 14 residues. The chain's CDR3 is CASSLRFSAYEQYF. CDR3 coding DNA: TGTGCCAGCAGCTTAAGGTTCAGCGCCTACGAGCAGTACTTC. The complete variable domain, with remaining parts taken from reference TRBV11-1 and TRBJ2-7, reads EAEVAQSPRYKITEKSQAVAFWCDPISGHATLYWYRQILGQGPELLVQFQDESVVDDSQLPKDRFSAERLKGVDSTLKIQPAELGDSAMYLCASSLRFSAYEQYFGPGTRLTVT.

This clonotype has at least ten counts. Here the CDR3 reads CASIQGLNTEAFF. CDR3 DNA sequence: TGTGCCAGCATCCAGGGGTTGAACACTGAAGCTTTCTTT. This chain joins TRBV6-1 and TRBJ1-1, with D perhaps matching TRBD1 (6 bases). CDR1 is MNHNS and CDR2 is SASEGT in the germline V gene. The CDR3 has 13 amino acids. V was trimmed by 7 bases and J by 0 bases, leaving 9 bases between them.

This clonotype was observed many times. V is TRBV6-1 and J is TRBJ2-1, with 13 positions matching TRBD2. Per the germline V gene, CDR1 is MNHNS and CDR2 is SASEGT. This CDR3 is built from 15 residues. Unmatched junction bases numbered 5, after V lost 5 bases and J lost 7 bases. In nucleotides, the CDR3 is TGTGCCAGCAGTACGGGACTAGCGGGAAGTAATGAGCAGTTCTTC. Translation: CASSTGLAGSNEQFF.

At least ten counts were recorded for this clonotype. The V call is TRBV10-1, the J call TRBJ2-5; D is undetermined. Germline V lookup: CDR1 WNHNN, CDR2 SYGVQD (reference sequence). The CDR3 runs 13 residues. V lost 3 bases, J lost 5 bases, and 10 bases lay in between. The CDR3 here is CASSDNVGETQYF. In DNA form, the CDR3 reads TGCGCCAGCAGTGATAACGTCGGGGAGACCCAGTACTTC.